The 29 T cell receptor beta chains listed next were all sequenced from one sample in a study of T cells expressing NK-cell markers. TCRdb reprocessed the 5' RACE reads and reports one entry per CDR3 protein, with no DNA. This specimen shows 300,000 to 500,000 distinct CDR3 sequences; the ten leading clones hold 9.5% to 12%. Sequencing used blood T cells: a sorted CD56 or NKG2C T cell subset, CD4+ or CD8+ T cells, or bulk PBMC T cells (not recorded which). The source is a woman aged 50 to 60 in good health.

The rearrangement links TRBV20-1 to TRBJ2-3; TCRdb's D call, TRBD1, is unchecked because there is no DNA. The germline gives CDR1 DFQATT, CDR2 SNEGSKA (reference sequence). CDR3 length equals 18 residues. CDR3 sequence reads: CSARDPSVPASRGDTQYF.

The chain employs TRBV19 and TRBJ2-7; TCRdb lists TRBD2, though no DNA is available to test this call. From germline, CDR1 is LNHDA and CDR2 SQIVND (reference sequence). The CDR3 extends over 16 amino acids. The CDR3 region is CASSIRTSGSLYEQYF. The entire variable domain, with the rest obtained from reference TRBV19 and TRBJ2-7, is as follows: DGGITQSPKYLFRKEGQNVTLSCEQNLNHDAMYWYRQDPGQGLRLIYYSQIVNDFQKGDIAEGYSVSREKKESFPLTVTSAQKNPTAFYLCASSIRTSGSLYEQYFGPGTRLTVT.

V gene TRBV24-1 combines with J gene TRBJ2-1; the D call of TRBD1 rests on TCRdb alone, since no DNA is present to check it. The germline gives CDR1 KGHDR, CDR2 SFDVKD. The length of the CDR3 is 16 residues. The CDR3 loop reads CATSDLRDRGQSEQFF.

The chain employs TRBV7-2 and TRBJ1-5; with no DNA, the TCRdb D assignment of TRBD1 cannot be verified. The length of the CDR3 is 15 residues. Per the germline V gene, CDR1 is SGHTA and CDR2 is FQGNSA. The CDR3 loop reads CASSAGTYSNQPQHF.

The chain couples TRBV9 to TRBJ2-5; as DNA is missing, the TRBD1 call by TCRdb cannot be tested. The CDR3 spans 12 residues. The germline V gene has CDR1 SGDLS and CDR2 YYNGEE. The CDR3 reads CASQDGGETQYF.

The V gene is TRBV2, the J gene TRBJ2-7; TCRdb reports TRBD2, a call that lacks DNA to check it against. The CDR3 is 14 residues long. In germline, CDR1 is SNHLY, CDR2 FYNNEI. CDR3 loop: CARSASIRSYEQYF.

The V call is TRBV5-4, the J call TRBJ2-1. The CDR3 sequence is 15 residues long. The germline gives CDR1 SGHNT, CDR2 YYREEE (reference sequence). The chain's CDR3 is CASSLSGSPSNEQFF.

The V gene is TRBV11-3, the J gene TRBJ1-5. Germline values: CDR1 SGHNT, CDR2 YENEEA. The CDR3 covers 13 residues. The CDR3 sequence: CASSLTQYQPQHF. Supplemented by reference TRBV11-3 and TRBJ1-5, the full variable domain reads EAGVVQSPRYKIIEKKQPVAFWCNPISGHNTLYWYLQNLGQGPELLIRYENEEAVDDSQLPKDRFSAERLKGVDSTLKIQPAELGDSAVYLCASSLTQYQPQHFGDGTRLSIL.

The genes are TRBV3-1 and TRBJ2-3; TCRdb indicates TRBD2, and absent DNA this call remains unverified. The CDR3 is 16 amino acids. Germline CDR1 and CDR2: LGHDT and YNNKEL (reference sequence). The CDR3 protein is CASSSRGTSVTDTQYF.

This rearrangement joins TRBV10-3 to TRBJ2-5; TCRdb reports TRBD2, a call that lacks DNA to check it against. From germline, CDR1 is ENHRY and CDR2 SYGVKD. The CDR3 sequence is 18 residues long. CDR3 protein: CAISELGTSAENQETQYF.

The chain links TRBV11-2 to TRBJ2-2; TCRdb lists TRBD1, though no DNA is available to test this call. CDR1 SGHAT and CDR2 FQNNGV come from the germline V gene. The CDR3 is 14 residues long. CDR3 protein: CASSSLRVTGELFF.

The J gene is TRBJ1-1, the V gene TRBV20-1. The CDR3 runs 14 residues. Germline CDR1 is DFQATT and CDR2 is SNEGSKA (reference sequence). This CDR3 reads CSAPRGSGNGEAFF.

The J gene is TRBJ1-5, the V gene TRBV19. Germline CDR1 reads LNHDA; CDR2 reads SQIVND (reference sequence). The CDR3 sequence is 14 residues long. This CDR3 reads CASSISLGNQPQHF.

The V call is TRBV3-1, the J call TRBJ2-7; the TRBD2 assignment by TCRdb is unverifiable without DNA. Germline lookup yields CDR1 LGHDT and CDR2 YNNKEL (reference sequence). The CDR3 totals 14 residues. CDR3 region: CASSPEGLPYEQYF.

The chain is built from TRBV10-3 and TRBJ2-2; without DNA, the TCRdb call of TRBD1 cannot be checked. This CDR3 is built from 15 residues. Per the germline V gene, CDR1 is ENHRY and CDR2 is SYGVKD. Here the CDR3 reads CAISESQGATGELFF.

This chain joins TRBV5-1 and TRBJ2-1; TCRdb indicates TRBD1, and absent DNA this call remains unverified. Germline loops: CDR1 SGHRS, CDR2 YFSETQ. The CDR3 has 13 residues. Here the CDR3 reads CASSLVRGNEQFF.

This sequence joins TRBV7-9 and TRBJ1-1. CDR3 length: 11 residues. CDR1 and CDR2 from the germline V gene are SEHNR and FQNEAQ (reference sequence). The CDR3 sequence: CASRGDTEAFF.

The chain combines TRBV7-9 with TRBJ2-1; as DNA is missing, the TRBD2 call by TCRdb cannot be tested. Germline V gene data show CDR1 as SEHNR and CDR2 as FQNEAQ (reference sequence). This CDR3 spans 16 amino acids. The CDR3: CASSGLVLSSYNEQFF.

The genes are TRBV12-3 or TRBV12-4 and TRBJ1-5. The CDR3 spans 13 residues. CDR3 residues: CASSLEAGQPQHF.

The rearrangement links TRBV4-1 to TRBJ2-3. CDR3 size: 17 residues. The germline V gene has CDR1 MGHRA and CDR2 YSYEKL. The CDR3: CASSQEGGTSSTDTQYF.

The chain uses TRBV12-3 or TRBV12-4 and TRBJ2-1; TCRdb names TRBD2, which stays unverified in the absence of DNA. CDR3 length equals 14 residues. This chain's CDR3 is CASLRAGVGNEQFF.

J is TRBJ2-6 and V is TRBV29-1; the D call of TRBD1 rests on TCRdb alone, since no DNA is present to check it. The CDR3 totals 14 residues. Germline values: CDR1 SQVTM, CDR2 ANQGSEA. The CDR3 sequence is CSVGQPSGANVLTF.

This sequence joins TRBV2 and TRBJ2-6; with no DNA, the TCRdb D assignment of TRBD1 cannot be verified. The CDR3 spans 14 residues. Germline loops: CDR1 SNHLY, CDR2 FYNNEI. The CDR3 loop is CASSTGFGANVLTF.

The genes are TRBV13 and TRBJ2-1; the D call of TRBD1 rests on TCRdb alone, since no DNA is present to check it. The CDR3 totals 15 residues. Germline CDR1 and CDR2: PRHDT and FYEKMQ (reference sequence). CDR3 sequence: CASSSRGAPGDEQFF.

The chain is built from TRBV6-2 or TRBV6-3 and TRBJ1-3; lacking DNA, the TRBD1 call made by TCRdb goes unchecked. The CDR3 covers 15 residues. Per the germline V gene, CDR1 is MNHEY and CDR2 is SVGEGT. CDR3 protein: CASDPGPDSGNTIYF.

The rearrangement joins TRBV25-1 to TRBJ2-5; TCRdb lists TRBD2, though no DNA is available to test this call. CDR3 size: 17 residues. CDR1 and CDR2 (germline): MGHDK, SYGVNS. CDR3 amino acids: CASSEYIASGMQETQYF. Using reference TRBV25-1 and TRBJ2-5 for the parts outside the CDR3, the full variable domain is EADIYQTPRYLVIGTGKKITLECSQTMGHDKMYWYQQDPGMELHLIHYSYGVNSTEKGDLSSESTVSRIRTEHFPLTLESARPSHTSQYLCASSEYIASGMQETQYFGPGTRLLVL.

CDR3 sequence: CASRPRTGTYEQYF. V and J are TRBV7-8 and TRBJ2-7; TCRdb gives TRBD1 as the D gene, but with no DNA this cannot be confirmed. Per the germline V gene, CDR1 is SGHVS and CDR2 is FQNEAQ. The length of the CDR3 is 14 residues.

The genes are TRBV2 and TRBJ1-1; TCRdb's D gene call, TRBD1, goes unchecked for lack of DNA. Germline-derived CDR1 and CDR2 are SNHLY and FYNNEI. There are 14 residues in the CDR3. This CDR3 reads CASRGGQGAFGAFF.

The gene calls are TRBV11-2 and TRBJ2-1; TCRdb designates TRBD2, a call that cannot be tested without DNA. The germline CDR1 and CDR2 sequences are SGHAT and FQNNGV. The CDR3 spans 14 residues. The CDR3 spells CASSRVTSANEQFF.